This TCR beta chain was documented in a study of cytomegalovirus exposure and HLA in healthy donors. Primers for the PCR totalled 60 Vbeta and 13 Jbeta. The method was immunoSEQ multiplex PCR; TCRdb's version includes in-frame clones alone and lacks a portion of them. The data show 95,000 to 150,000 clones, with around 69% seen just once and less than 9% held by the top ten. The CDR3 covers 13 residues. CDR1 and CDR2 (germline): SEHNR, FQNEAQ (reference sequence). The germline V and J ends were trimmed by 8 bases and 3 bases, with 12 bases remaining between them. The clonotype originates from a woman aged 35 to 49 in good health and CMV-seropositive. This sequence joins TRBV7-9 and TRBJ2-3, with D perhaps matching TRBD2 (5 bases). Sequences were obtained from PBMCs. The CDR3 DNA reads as TGTGCCAGCCAAGTGGGCGGGACAGATACGCAGTATTTT. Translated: CASQVGGTDTQYF.